This record concerns one TCR beta chain sequence. Its antigen remains unidentified. This entry is derived from a study of shared clonotypes between healthy human individuals. Overall study context: The donors, two women and a few men, were aged 18 to 49.

The V gene's germline CDR1 is SEHNR and CDR2 FQNEAQ (reference sequence). With V trimmed by 8 bases and J by 0 bases, 6 bases remained unmatched. This CDR3 contains 15 residues. Deep-level assay runs were performed. Libraries were prepared by immunoSEQ multiplex PCR; TCRdb keeps only in-frame clonotypes and omits some of them. Found here are some 1,100,000 clones, roughly 74% of them singletons; the top ten hold approximately 0.56%. Study-level findings and limits: Blood alone was sampled, and tissue repertoires likely differ.

This clonotype was obtained from a man between 18 and 35 years old in good health. Some clones in this sample may be carry-over from other donors' samples. The gene calls are TRBV7-9 and TRBJ2-1; the match to TRBD1 covers 8 bases. Material for sequencing was memory CD4+ T cells from PBMCs. Stated subset: CD45RA-negative fraction. DNA for the CDR3: TGTGCCAGCGGGGGGCAGGGGGCCTCCTACAATGAGCAGTTCTTC. Protein: CASGGQGASYNEQFF.